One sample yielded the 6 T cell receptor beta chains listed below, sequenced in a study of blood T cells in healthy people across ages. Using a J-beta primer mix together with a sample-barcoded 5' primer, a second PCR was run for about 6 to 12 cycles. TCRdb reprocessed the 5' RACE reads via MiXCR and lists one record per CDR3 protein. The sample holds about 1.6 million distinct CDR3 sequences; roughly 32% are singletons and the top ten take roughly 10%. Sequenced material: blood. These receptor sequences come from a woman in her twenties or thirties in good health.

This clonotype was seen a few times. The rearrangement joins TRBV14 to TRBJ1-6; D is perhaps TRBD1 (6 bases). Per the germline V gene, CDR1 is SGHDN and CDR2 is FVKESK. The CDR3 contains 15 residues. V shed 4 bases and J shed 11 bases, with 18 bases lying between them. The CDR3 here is CASSLTGIGETPLHF. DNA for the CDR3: TGTGCCAGCAGCCTCACAGGGATCGGAGAGACACCCCTCCACTTT.

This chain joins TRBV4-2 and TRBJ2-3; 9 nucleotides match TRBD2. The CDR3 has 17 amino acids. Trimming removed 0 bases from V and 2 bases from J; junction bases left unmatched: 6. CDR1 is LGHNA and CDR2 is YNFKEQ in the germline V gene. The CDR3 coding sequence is TGTGCCAGCAGCCAAGACGGGGCGGGAGGGAACACAGATACGCAGTATTTT. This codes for CASSQDGAGGNTDTQYF.

The CDR3 nucleotides are TGTGCCAGCAGCGCGACTACGAGGGCAGATACGCAGTATTTT. Translated, it gives CASSATTRADTQYF. The chain couples TRBV9 to TRBJ2-3; TRBD2 is a possible D gene (5 bases). The CDR3 totals 14 residues. CDR1 SGDLS and CDR2 YYNGEE come from the germline V gene. The V and J ends lost 3 bases and 4 bases respectively, with 12 bases between them.

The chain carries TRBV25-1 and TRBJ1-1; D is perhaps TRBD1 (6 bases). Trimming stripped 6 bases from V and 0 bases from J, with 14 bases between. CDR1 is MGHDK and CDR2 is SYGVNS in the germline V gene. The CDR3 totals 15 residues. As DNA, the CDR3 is TGTGCCAGCAGAGGAGTACAGGGCCTGAACACTGAAGCTTTCTTT. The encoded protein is CASRGVQGLNTEAFF.

CDR3 nucleotides: TGTGCCAGCAGCATTCATAGCTCCTACAATGAGCAGTTCTTC. It translates to CASSIHSSYNEQFF. The V call is TRBV28, the J call TRBJ2-1; D is unresolved. Trimming removed 6 bases at V and 0 bases at J, with 9 bases between. Germline V lookup: CDR1 MDHEN, CDR2 SYDVKM. The CDR3 contains 14 residues.

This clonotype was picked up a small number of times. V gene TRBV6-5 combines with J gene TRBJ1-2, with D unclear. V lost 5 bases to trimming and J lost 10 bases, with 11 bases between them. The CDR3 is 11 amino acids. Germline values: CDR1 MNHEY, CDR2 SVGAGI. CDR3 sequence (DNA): TGTGCCAGCAGTAAGGGTCGGATCTACACCTTC. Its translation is CASSKGRIYTF.